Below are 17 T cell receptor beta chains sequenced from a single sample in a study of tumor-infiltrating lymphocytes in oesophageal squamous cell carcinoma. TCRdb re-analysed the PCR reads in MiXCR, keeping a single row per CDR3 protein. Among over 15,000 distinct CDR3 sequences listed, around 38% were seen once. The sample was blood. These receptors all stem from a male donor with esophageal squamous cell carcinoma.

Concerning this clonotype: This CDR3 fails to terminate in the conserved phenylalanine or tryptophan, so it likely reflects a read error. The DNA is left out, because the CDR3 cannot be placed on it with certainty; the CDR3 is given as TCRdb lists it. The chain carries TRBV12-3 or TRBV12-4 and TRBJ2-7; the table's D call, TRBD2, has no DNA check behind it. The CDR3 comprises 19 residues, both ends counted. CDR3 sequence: CASRPRVLAGGGDSTSSTS.

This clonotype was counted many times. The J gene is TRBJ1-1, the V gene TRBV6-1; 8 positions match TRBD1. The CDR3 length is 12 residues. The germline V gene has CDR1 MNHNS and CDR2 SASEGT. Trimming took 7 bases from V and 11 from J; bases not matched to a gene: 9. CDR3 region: CASNSGQGKAFF. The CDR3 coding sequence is TGTGCCAGCAATTCCGGACAGGGAAAGGCTTTCTTT.

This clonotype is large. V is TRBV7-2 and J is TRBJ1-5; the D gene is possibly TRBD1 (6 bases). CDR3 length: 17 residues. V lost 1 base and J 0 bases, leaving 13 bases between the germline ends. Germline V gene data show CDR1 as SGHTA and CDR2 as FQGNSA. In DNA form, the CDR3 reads TGTGCCAGCAGCTTAGGTTCGTTGGGGGCTAGCAATCAGCCCCAGCATTTT. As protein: CASSLGSLGASNQPQHF.

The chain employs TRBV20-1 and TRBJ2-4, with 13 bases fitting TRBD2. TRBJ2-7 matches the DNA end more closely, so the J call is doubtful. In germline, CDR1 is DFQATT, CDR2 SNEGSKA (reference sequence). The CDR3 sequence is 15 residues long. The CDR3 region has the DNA TGCAGTGCTAGAACCGGGACTAGCGGGACCTACGAGCAGTACTTC. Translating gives CSARTGTSGTYEQYF.

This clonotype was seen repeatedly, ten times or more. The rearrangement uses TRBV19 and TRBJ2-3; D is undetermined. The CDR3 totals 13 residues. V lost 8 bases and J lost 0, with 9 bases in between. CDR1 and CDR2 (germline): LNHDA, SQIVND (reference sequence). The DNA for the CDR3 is TGTGCCAGTGGGATGACTAGCACAGATACGCAGTATTTT. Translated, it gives CASGMTSTDTQYF.

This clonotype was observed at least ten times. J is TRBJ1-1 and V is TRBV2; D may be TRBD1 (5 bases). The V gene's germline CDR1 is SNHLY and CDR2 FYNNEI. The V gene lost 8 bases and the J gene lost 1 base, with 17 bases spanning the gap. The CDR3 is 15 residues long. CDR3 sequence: CASAAAQGANTEAFF. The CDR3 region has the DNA TGTGCCAGCGCGGCAGCCCAAGGGGCGAACACTGAAGCTTTCTTT.

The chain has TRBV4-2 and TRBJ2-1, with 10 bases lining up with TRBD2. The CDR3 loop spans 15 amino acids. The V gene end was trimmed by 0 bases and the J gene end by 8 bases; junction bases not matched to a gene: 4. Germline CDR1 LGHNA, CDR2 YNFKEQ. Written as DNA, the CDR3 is TGTGCCAGCAGCCAAGAAGCGGGGGGGCCCGATGAGCAGTTCTTC. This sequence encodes CASSQEAGGPDEQFF.

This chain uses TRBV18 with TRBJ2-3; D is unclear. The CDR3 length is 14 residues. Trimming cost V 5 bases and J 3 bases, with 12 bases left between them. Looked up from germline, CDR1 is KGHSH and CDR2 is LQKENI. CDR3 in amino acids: CASSMGGGTDTQYF. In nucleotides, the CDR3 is TGTGCCAGCTCAATGGGCGGTGGAACAGATACGCAGTATTTT.

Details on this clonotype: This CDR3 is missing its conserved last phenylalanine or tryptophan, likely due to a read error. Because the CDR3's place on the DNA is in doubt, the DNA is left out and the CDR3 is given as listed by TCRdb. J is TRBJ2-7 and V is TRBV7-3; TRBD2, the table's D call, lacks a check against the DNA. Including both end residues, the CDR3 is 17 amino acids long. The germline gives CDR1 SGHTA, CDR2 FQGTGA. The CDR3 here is CASSLSLGDNSPLHFGN.

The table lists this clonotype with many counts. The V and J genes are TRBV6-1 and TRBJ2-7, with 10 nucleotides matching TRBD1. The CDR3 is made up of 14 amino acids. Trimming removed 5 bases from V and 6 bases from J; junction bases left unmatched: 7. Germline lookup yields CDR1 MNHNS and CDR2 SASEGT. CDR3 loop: CASSSGTGVAEQYF. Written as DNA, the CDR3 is TGTGCCAGCAGTTCCGGGACAGGGGTGGCCGAGCAGTACTTC.

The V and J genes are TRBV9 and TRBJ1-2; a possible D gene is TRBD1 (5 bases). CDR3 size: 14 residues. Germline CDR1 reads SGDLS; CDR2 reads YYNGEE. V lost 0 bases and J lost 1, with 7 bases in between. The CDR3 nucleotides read TGTGCCAGCAGCGTAGGGGGGTATAACTATGGCTACACCTTC. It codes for CASSVGGYNYGYTF. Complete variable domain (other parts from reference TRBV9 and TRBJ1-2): DSGVTQTPKHLITATGQRVTLRCSPRSGDLSVYWYQQSLDQGLQFLIQYYNGEERAKGNILERFSAQQFPDLHSELNLSSLELGDSALYFCASSVGGYNYGYTFGSGTRLTVV.

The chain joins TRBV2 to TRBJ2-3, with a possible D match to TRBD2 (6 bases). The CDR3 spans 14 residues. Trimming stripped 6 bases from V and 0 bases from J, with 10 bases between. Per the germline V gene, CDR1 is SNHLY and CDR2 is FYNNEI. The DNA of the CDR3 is TGTGCCAGCAGAGCGGGCCGTAGCACAGATACGCAGTATTTT. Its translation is CASRAGRSTDTQYF.

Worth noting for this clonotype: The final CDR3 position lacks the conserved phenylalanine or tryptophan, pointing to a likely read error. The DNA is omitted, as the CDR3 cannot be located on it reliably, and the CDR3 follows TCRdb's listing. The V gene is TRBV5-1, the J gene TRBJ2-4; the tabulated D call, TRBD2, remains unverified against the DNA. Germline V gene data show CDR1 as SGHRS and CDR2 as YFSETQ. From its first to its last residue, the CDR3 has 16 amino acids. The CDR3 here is CASSSSGGGYEQYFGA.

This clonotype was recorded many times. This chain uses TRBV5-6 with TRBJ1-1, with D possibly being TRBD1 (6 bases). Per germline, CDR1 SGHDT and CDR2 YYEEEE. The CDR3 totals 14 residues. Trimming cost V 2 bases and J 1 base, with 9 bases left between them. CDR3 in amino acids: CASSLQGWNTEAFF. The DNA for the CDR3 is TGTGCCAGCAGCTTACAGGGTTGGAACACTGAAGCTTTCTTT.

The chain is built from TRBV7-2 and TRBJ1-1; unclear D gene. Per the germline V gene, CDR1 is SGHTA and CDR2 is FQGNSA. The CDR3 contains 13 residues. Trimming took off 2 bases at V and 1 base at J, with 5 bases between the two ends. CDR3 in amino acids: CASSLFENTEAFF. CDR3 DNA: TGTGCCAGCAGCTTATTTGAGAACACTGAAGCTTTCTTT.

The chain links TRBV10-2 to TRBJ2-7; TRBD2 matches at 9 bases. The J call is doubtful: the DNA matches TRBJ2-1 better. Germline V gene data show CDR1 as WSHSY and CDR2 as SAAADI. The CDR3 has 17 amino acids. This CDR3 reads CASSESLTSGYYNEQFF. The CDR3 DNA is TGCGCCAGCAGTGAGTCGCTTACTAGCGGGTACTACAATGAGCAGTTCTTC.

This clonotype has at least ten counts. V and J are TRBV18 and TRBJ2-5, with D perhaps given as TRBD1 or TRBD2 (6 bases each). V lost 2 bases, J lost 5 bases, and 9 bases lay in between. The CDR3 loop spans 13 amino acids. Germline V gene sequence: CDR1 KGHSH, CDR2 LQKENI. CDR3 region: CASSPSGAETQYF. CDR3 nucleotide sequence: TGTGCCAGCTCACCATCGGGGGCTGAGACCCAGTACTTC.